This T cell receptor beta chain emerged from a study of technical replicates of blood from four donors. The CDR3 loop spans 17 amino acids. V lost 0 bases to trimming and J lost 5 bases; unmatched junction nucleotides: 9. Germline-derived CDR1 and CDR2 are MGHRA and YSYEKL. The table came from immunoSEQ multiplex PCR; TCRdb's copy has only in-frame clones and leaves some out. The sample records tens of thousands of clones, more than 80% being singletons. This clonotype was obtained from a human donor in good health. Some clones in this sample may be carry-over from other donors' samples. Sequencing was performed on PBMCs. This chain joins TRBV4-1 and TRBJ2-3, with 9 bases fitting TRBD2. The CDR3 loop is CASSQDRASGARDTQYF. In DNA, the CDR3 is TGCGCCAGCAGCCAAGATCGGGCTAGCGGGGCCAGAGATACGCAGTATTTT.